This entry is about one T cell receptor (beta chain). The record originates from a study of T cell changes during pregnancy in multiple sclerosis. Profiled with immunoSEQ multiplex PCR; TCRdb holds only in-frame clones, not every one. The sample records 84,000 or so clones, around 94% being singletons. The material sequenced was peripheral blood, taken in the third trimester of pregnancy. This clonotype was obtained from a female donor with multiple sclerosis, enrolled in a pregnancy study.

Here the CDR3 reads CAWAGTGNGGELFF. DNA of the CDR3: TGTGCCTGGGCCGGGACAGGGAATGGCGGGGAGCTGTTTTTT. This sequence joins TRBV30 and TRBJ2-2, with TRBD1 identical over 9 bases. From germline, CDR1 is GTSNPN and CDR2 SVGIG (reference sequence). V gave up 5 bases and J gave up 7 bases; unmatched junction bases: 8. This CDR3 region has 14 residues.